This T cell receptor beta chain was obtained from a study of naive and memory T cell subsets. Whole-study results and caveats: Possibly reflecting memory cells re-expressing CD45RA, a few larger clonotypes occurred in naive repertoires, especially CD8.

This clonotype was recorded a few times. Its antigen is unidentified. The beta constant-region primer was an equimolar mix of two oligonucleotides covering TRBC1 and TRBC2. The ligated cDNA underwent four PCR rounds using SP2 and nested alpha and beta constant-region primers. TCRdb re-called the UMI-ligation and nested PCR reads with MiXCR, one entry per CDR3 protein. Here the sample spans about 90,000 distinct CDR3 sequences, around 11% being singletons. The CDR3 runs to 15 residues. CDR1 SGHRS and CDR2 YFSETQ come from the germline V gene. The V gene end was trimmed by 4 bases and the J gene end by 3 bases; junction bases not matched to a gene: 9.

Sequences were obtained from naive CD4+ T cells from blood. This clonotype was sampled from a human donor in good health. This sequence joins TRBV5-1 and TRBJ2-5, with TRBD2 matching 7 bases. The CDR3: CASSTDGTIEETQYF. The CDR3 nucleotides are TGCGCCAGCAGCACCGACGGGACTATAGAAGAGACCCAGTACTTC.